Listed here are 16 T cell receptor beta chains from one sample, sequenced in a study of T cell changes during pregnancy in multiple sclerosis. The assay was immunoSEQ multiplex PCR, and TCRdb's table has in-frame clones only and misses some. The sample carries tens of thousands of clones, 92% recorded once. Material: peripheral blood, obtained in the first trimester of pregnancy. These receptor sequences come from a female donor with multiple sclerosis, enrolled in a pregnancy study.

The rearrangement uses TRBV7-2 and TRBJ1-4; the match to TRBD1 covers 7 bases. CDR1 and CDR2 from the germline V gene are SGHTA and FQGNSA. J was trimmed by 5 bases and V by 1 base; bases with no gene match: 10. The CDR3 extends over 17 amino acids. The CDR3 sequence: CASSLEARGRQNEKLFF. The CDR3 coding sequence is TGTGCCAGCAGCTTAGAGGCTAGGGGGCGTCAAAATGAAAAACTGTTTTTT.

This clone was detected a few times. The CDR3 is CSVEDRGQIGAEAFF. The CDR3 DNA sequence: TGCAGCGTTGAAGATAGGGGGCAGATTGGGGCTGAAGCTTTCTTT. The V and J genes are TRBV29-1 and TRBJ1-1, with 7 bases fitting TRBD1. CDR3 length: 15 amino acids. The V gene's germline CDR1 is SQVTM and CDR2 ANQGSEA. Unmatched junction bases numbered 10, after V lost 0 bases and J lost 6 bases.

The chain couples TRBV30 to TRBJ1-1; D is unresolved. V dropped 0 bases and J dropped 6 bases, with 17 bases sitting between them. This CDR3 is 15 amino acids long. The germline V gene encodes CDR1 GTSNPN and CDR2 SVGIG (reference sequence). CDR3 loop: CAWSVGTHVSSEAFF. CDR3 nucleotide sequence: TGTGCCTGGAGTGTGGGCACCCACGTAAGCTCTGAAGCTTTCTTT.

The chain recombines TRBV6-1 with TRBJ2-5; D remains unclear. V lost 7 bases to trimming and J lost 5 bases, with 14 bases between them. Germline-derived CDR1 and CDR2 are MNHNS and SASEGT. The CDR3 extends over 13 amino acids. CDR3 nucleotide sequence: TGTGCCAGCACCAGGAATGGAATGGAGACCCAGTACTTC. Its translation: CASTRNGMETQYF.

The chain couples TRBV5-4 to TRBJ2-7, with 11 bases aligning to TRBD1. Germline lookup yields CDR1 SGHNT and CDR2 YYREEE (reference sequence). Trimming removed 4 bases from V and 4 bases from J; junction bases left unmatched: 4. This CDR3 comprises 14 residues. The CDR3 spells CASSKDRGRYEQYF. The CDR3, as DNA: TGTGCCAGCAGCAAGGACAGGGGGCGGTACGAGCAGTACTTC.

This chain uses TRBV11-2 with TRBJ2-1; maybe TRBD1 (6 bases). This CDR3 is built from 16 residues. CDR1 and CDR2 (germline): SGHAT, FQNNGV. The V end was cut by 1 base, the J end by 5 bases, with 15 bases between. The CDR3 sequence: CASSLVRGTSHNEQFF. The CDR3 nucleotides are TGTGCCAGCAGCTTAGTGAGGGGGACCAGCCACAATGAGCAGTTCTTC.

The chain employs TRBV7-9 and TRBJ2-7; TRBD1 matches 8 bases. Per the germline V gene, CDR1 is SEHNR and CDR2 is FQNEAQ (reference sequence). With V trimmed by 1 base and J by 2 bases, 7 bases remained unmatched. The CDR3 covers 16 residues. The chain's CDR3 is CASSLGAGGATYEQYF. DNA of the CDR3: TGTGCCAGCAGCTTAGGGGCAGGGGGCGCCACCTACGAGCAGTACTTC.

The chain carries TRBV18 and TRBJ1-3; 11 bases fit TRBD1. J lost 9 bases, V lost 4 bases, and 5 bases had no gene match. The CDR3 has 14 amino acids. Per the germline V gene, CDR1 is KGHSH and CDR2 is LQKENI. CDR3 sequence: CASSQPGQGGTIYF. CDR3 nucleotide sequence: TGTGCCAGCTCACAACCGGGACAGGGGGGCACCATATATTTT. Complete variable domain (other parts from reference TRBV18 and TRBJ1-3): NAGVMQNPRHLVRRRGQEARLRCSPMKGHSHVYWYRQLPEEGLKFMVYLQKENIIDESGMPKERFSAEFPKEGPSILRIQQVVRGDSAAYFCASSQPGQGGTIYFGEGSWLTVV.

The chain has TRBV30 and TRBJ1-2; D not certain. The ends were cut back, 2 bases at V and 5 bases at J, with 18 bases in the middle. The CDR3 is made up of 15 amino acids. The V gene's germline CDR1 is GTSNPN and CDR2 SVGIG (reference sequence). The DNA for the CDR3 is TGTGCCTGGAGTTGGGCACAACCCCACCTATATGGCTACACCTTC. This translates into CAWSWAQPHLYGYTF.

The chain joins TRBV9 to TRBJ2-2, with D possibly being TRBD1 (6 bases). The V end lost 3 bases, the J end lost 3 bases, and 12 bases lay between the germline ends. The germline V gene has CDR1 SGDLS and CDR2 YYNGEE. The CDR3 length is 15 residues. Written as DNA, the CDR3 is TGTGCCAGCAGCGCCCCGGACAGTTACACCGGGGAGCTGTTTTTT. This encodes CASSAPDSYTGELFF.

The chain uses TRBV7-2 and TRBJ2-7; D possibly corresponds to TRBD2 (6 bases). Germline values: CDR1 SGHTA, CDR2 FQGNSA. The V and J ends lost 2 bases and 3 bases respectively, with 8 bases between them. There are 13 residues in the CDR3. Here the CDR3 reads CASSLPRGYEQYF. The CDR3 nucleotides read TGTGCCAGCAGCTTACCGCGGGGCTACGAGCAGTACTTC. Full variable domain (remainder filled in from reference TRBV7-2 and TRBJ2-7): GAGVSQSPSNKVTEKGKDVELRCDPISGHTALYWYRQSLGQGLEFLIYFQGNSAPDKSGLPSDRFSAERTGGSVSTLTIQRTQQEDSAVYLCASSLPRGYEQYFGPGTRLTVT.

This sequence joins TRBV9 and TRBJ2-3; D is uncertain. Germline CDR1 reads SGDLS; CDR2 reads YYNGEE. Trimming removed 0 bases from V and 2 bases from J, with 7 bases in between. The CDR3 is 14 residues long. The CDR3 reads CASSVEHLTDTQYF. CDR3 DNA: TGTGCCAGCAGCGTAGAACACCTCACAGATACGCAGTATTTT.

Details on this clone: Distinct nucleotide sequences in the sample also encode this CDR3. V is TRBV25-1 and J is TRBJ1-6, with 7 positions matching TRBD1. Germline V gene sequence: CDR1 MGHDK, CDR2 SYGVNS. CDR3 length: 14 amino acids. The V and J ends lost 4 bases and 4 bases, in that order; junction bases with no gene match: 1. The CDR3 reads CASSGTGYNSPLHF. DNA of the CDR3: TGTGCCAGCAGTGGGACAGGTTATAATTCACCCCTCCACTTT.

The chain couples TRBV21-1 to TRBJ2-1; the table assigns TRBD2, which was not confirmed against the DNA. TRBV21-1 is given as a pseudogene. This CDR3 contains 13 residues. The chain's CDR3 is CASSSGGDNEQFF. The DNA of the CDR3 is TGTGCCAGCAGTAGCGGGGGTGACAATGAGCAGTTCTTC.

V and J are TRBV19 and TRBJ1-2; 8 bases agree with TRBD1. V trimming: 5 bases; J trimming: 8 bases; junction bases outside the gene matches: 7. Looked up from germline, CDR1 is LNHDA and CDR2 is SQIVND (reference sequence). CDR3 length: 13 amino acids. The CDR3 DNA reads TGTGCCAGTAGTGAAGGACAGGGCGAAGGCTACACCTTC. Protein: CASSEGQGEGYTF.

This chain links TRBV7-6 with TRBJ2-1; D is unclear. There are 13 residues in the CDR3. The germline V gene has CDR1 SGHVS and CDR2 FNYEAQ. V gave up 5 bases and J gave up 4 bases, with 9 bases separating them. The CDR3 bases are TGTGCCAGCAGCCCCAACGGGTACAATGAGCAGTTCTTC. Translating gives CASSPNGYNEQFF. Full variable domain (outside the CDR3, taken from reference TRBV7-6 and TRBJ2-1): GAGVSQSPRYKVTKRGQDVALRCDPISGHVSLYWYRQALGQGPEFLTYFNYEAQQDKSGLPNDRFSAERPEGSISTLTIQRTEQRDSAMYRCASSPNGYNEQFFGPGTRLTVL.